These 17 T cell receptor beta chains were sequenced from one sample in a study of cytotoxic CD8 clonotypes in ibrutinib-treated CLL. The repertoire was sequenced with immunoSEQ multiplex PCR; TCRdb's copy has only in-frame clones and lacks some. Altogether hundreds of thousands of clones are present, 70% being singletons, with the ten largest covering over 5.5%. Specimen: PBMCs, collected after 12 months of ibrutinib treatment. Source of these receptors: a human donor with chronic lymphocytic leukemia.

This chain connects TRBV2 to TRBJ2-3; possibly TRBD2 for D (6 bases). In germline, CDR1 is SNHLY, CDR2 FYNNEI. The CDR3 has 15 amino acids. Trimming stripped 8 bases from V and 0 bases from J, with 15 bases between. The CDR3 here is CASAGIRLSTDTQYF. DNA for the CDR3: TGTGCCAGCGCGGGAATCAGACTAAGCACAGATACGCAGTATTTT.

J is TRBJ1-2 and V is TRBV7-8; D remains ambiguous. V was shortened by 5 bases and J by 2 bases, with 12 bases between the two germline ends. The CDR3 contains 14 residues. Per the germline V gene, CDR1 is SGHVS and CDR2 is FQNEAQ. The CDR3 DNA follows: TGTGCCAGCAGCCAAGGACTGAACAACTATGGCTACACCTTC. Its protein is CASSQGLNNYGYTF.

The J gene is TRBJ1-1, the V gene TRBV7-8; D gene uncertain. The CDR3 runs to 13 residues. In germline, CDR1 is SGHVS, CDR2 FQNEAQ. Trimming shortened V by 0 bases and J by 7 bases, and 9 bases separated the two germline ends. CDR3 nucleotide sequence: TGTGCCAGCAGCTTAGCTGTTGCCTTTGAAGCTTTCTTT. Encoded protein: CASSLAVAFEAFF. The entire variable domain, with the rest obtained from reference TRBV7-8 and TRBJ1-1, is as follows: GAGVSQSPRYKVAKRGQDVALRCDPISGHVSLFWYQQALGQGPEFLTYFQNEAQLDKSGLPSDRFFAERPEGSVSTLKIQRTQQEDSAVYLCASSLAVAFEAFFGQGTRLTVV.

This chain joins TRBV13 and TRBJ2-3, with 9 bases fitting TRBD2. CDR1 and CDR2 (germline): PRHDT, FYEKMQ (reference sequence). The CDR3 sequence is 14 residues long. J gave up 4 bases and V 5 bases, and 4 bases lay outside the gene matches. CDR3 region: CASSPASGADTQYF. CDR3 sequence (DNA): TGTGCCAGCAGCCCAGCTAGCGGGGCAGATACGCAGTATTTT.

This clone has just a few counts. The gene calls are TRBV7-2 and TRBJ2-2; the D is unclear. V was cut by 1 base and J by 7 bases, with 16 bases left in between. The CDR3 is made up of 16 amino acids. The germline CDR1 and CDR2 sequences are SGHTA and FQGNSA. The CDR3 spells CASSLEVDPTHGELFF. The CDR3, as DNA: TGTGCCAGCAGCTTAGAAGTCGATCCAACCCACGGGGAGCTGTTTTTT.

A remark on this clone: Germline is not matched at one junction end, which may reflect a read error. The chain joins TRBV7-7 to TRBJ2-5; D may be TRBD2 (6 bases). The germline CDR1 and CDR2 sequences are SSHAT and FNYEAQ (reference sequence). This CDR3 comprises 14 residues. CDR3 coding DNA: TGTGCTAGCAGCTTAGCGGCATCGGAGGAGACCCAGTACTTC. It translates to CASSLAASEETQYF.

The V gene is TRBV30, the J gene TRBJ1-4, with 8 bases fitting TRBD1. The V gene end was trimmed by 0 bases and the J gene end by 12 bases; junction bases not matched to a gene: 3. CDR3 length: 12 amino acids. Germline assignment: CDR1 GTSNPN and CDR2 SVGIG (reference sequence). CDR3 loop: CAWSVDRVELFF. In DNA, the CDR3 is TGTGCCTGGAGTGTGGACAGGGTGGAACTGTTTTTT.

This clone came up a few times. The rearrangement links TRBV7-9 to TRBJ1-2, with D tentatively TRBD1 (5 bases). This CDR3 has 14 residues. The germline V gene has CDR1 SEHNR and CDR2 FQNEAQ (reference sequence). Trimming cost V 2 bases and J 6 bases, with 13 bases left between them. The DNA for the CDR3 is TGTGCCAGCAGCTTAAGGGACCCTAGGGATGGCTACACCTTC. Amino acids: CASSLRDPRDGYTF.

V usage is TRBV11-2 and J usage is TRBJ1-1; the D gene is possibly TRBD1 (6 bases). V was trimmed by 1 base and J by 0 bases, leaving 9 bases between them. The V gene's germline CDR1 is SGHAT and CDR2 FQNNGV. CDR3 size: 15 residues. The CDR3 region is CASSLAGTLNTEAFF. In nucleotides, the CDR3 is TGTGCCAGCAGCTTAGCCGGGACATTGAACACTGAAGCTTTCTTT.

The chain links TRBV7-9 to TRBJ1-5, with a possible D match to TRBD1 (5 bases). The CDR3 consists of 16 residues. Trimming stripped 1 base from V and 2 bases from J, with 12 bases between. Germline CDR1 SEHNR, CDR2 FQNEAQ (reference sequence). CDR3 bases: TGTGCCAGCAGCTTAGGAGGCCAGGGAGGCAATCAGCCCCAGCATTTT. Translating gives CASSLGGQGGNQPQHF.

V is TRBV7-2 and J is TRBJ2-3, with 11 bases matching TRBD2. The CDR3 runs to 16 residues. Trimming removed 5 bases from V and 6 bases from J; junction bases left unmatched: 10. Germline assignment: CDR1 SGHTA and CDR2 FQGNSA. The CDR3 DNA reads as TGTGCCAGCAGCCTCCGGTTAGCGGGAGGGGCGGATACGCAGTATTTT. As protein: CASSLRLAGGADTQYF.

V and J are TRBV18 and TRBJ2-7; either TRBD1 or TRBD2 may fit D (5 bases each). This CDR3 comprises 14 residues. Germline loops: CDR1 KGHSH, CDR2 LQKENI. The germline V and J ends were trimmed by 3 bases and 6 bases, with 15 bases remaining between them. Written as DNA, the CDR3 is TGTGCCAGCTCACCCCCGAGGGGCTTGGGCGAGCAGTACTTC. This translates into CASSPPRGLGEQYF.

The CDR3 DNA sequence: TGTGCCAGCAGCTTAAAGTGGGGGGCTAGCCCGACAGGGGAGCTGTTTTTT. This encodes CASSLKWGASPTGELFF. The chain employs TRBV7-3 and TRBJ2-2; D possibly matches TRBD1 or TRBD2 (6 bases each). This CDR3 spans 17 amino acids. Per the germline V gene, CDR1 is SGHTA and CDR2 is FQGTGA. V dropped 1 base and J dropped 8 bases, with 20 bases sitting between them.

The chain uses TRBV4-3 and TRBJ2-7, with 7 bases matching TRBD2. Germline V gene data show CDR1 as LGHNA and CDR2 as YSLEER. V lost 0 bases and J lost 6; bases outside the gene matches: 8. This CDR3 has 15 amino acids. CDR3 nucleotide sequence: TGCGCCAGCAGCCAAGATCGGCGGGAGTTGATCGAGCAGTACTTC. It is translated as CASSQDRRELIEQYF.

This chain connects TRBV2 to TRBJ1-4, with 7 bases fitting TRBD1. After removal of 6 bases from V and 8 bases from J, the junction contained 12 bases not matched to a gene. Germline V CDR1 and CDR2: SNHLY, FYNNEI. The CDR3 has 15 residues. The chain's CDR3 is CASRHNLGTEEKLFF. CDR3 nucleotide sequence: TGTGCCAGCAGACACAACCTTGGGACAGAGGAAAAACTGTTTTTT.

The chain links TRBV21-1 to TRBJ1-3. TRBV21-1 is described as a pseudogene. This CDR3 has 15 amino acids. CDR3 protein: CASSPPRGSGNTIYF. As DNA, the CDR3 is TGTGCCAGCAGCCCGCCGAGGGGTTCTGGAAACACCATATATTTT.

The CDR3 sequence: CASSYERGVTEAFF. The CDR3 DNA reads TGTGCCAGCAGTTACGAGAGGGGAGTCACTGAAGCTTTCTTT. This rearrangement joins TRBV6-5 to TRBJ1-1; D might be TRBD1 (5 bases). The CDR3 length is 14 residues. Germline CDR1 and CDR2: MNHEY and SVGAGI. With 2 bases removed from V and 4 bases from J, the gap between germline ends came to 11 bases.